The rows below give T cell receptor beta chains drawn from one sample of a study of CD8 T cells in Susac syndrome. One entry per CDR3 protein results from TCRdb running MiXCR on the immunoSEQ multiplex PCR reads. The sample yields about 200,000 distinct CDR3 sequences, around 93% seen once. Sequenced material: CD4+ T cells from PBMCs. The receptor set was obtained from a human donor in good health. Each CDR3 is given with its conserved first and last residue. Fields, in order: clone size, V gene, D gene, J gene, CDR3 DNA, CDR3 protein. The D gene is left open where the match is weak. Size is stated for part of the rows, as once, few or many counts, or as a class when the clone is expanded.

size: .
V: TRBV9
D: .
J: TRBJ2-3
DNA: TGTGCCAGCAGCGTAGAGGCAACAGATACGCAGTATTTT
CDR3: CASSVEATDTQYF

size: .
V: TRBV20-1
D: TRBD2
J: TRBJ2-5
DNA: TGCAGTGCCGATCTCCCGAGCGGGAAAGAGACCCAGTACTTC
CDR3: CSADLPSGKETQYF

size: .
V: TRBV5-1
D: .
J: TRBJ2-3
DNA: TGCGCCAGCAGCACTGGTCTGGGTCATAGCACAGATACGCAGTATTTT
CDR3: CASSTGLGHSTDTQYF

size: .
V: TRBV6-2/TRBV6-3
D: .
J: TRBJ1-1
DNA: TGTGCCAGCAGTTATCCAGCCACTACTCCGGGACGGCTGGAAGCTTTCTTT
CDR3: CASSYPATTPGRLEAFF

size: .
V: TRBV2
D: .
J: TRBJ2-5
DNA: TGTGCCAGCAGTGAAGCGCCTGGGCCTGCTAAGACCCAGTACTTC
CDR3: CASSEAPGPAKTQYF

size: .
V: TRBV5-1
D: TRBD1
J: TRBJ1-4
DNA: TGCGCCAGCAGGCCTCAGGGGGTTAATGAAAAACTGTTTTTT
CDR3: CASRPQGVNEKLFF

size: .
V: TRBV20-1
D: TRBD2
J: TRBJ2-4
DNA: TGCAGTGCTCGGACTAGCGGGGGGCTGACCGAAAACATTCAGTACTTC
CDR3: CSARTSGGLTENIQYF

size: .
V: TRBV6-2/TRBV6-3
D: .
J: TRBJ2-5
DNA: TGTGCCAGCAGTAACAGGGTCCAAGAGACCCAGTACTTC
CDR3: CASSNRVQETQYF

size: .
V: TRBV6-1
D: .
J: TRBJ1-6
DNA: TGTGCCAGCGAGGAAGCGTGGGTCAAGGCCCTCCACTTT
CDR3: CASEEAWVKALHF

size: .
V: TRBV7-2
D: .
J: TRBJ2-3
DNA: TGTGCCAGCAGCTTAGGATCACACCACACAGATACGCAGTATTTT
CDR3: CASSLGSHHTDTQYF

size: once
V: TRBV6-5
D: TRBD2
J: TRBJ2-1
DNA: TGTGCCAGCAGTTACTCGCCCGTAGCGGGACTTTACAATGAGCAGTTCTTC
CDR3: CASSYSPVAGLYNEQFF

size: .
V: TRBV29-1
D: .
J: TRBJ2-2
DNA: TGCAGCGTTGGGGCAAGGAACACCGGGGAGCTGTTTTTT
CDR3: CSVGARNTGELFF

size: few
V: TRBV12-3/TRBV12-4
D: TRBD1
J: TRBJ1-6
DNA: TGTGCCAGCAGTTTCGACAGGGATAATTCACCCCTCCACTTT
CDR3: CASSFDRDNSPLHF

size: .
V: TRBV5-4
D: .
J: TRBJ1-6
DNA: TGTGCCAGCAGCTTGCCCGGGGCGCGGGGGAATTCACCCCTCCACTTT
CDR3: CASSLPGARGNSPLHF

size: .
V: TRBV7-2
D: .
J: TRBJ1-5
DNA: TGTGCCAGCAGCCCCGACAGTTCATCAAATCAGCCCCAGCATTTT
CDR3: CASSPDSSSNQPQHF

size: .
V: TRBV10-3
D: .
J: TRBJ1-5
DNA: TGTGCCATCAGTGGTCGGGACCGAGATCAGCCCCAGCATTTT
CDR3: CAISGRDRDQPQHF

size: .
V: TRBV19
D: .
J: TRBJ2-1
DNA: TGTGCCAGTAGTATAGGAGGGAAGGGCAATGAGCAGTTCTTC
CDR3: CASSIGGKGNEQFF

size: .
V: TRBV5-4
D: .
J: TRBJ2-5
DNA: TGTGCCAGCAGTCAGGGGAGCCCTCTGGGGGAGACCCAGTACTTC
CDR3: CASSQGSPLGETQYF

size: .
V: TRBV28
D: .
J: TRBJ1-2
DNA: TGTGCCAGCACCGCCAAGGGAGGAGGTGGCTACACCTTC
CDR3: CASTAKGGGGYTF

size: .
V: TRBV9
D: .
J: TRBJ2-6
DNA: TGTGCCAGCAGCGTAGCTGGATCTGGGGCCAACGTCCTGACTTTC
CDR3: CASSVAGSGANVLTF

size: few
V: TRBV4-1
D: .
J: TRBJ1-4
DNA: TGCGCCAGCAGCCGGCGGGACACCTCAACTAATGAAAAACTGTTTTTT
CDR3: CASSRRDTSTNEKLFF

size: few
V: TRBV3-1
D: .
J: TRBJ2-7
DNA: TGTGCCAGCAGCCATTTTGGGTACGAGCAGTACTTC
CDR3: CASSHFGYEQYF

size: .
V: TRBV6-2/TRBV6-3
D: .
J: TRBJ2-5
DNA: TGTGCCAGCACCTCCGTTTACCAAGAGACCCAGTACTTC
CDR3: CASTSVYQETQYF

size: .
V: TRBV12-3/TRBV12-4
D: .
J: TRBJ2-7
DNA: TGTGCCAGCAGTTTACAGGGTTCGGCCTACGAGCAGTACTTC
CDR3: CASSLQGSAYEQYF